This T cell receptor (beta chain) was captured in a study of naive and memory T cell subsets. Concerning this clonotype itself: As yet, its antigen is unknown.

Study-wide results and limits: Possibly reflecting memory cells re-expressing CD45RA, a few larger clonotypes occurred in naive repertoires, especially CD8.

Both TRBC1 and TRBC2 were covered by a beta constant-region primer of two equimolar oligonucleotides. Four rounds of PCR amplified the ligated cDNA using nested alpha and beta constant-region primers plus SP2. Ligation attached a single-stranded oligonucleotide with a 12-nucleotide UMI and the SP2 primer to the cDNA 3' end. From the UMI-ligation and nested PCR reads, TCRdb called clonotypes with MiXCR, one entry per CDR3 protein. The table shows 150,000 or so distinct CDR3 sequences, with 22% occurring only once. Germline V gene data show CDR1 as SGHTA and CDR2 as FQGNSA. V shed 2 bases and J shed 10 bases, with 9 bases lying between them. This CDR3 is 12 amino acids long. Separate alpha and beta amplification began at the second PCR step. Cells stained for CD3, CD4, CD8, CD45RA, CD27 and viability were sorted into four CD45RA/CD27 subsets.

This receptor was taken from a human donor in good health. The sample consisted of naive CD4+ T cells from blood. The chain recombines TRBV7-2 with TRBJ2-1; no firm D call. DNA for the CDR3: TGTGCCAGCAGCTTAAGAGGAACAGAGCAGTTCTTC. It specifies CASSLRGTEQFF.